This entry describes one TCR beta chain. This specimen belongs to a study of radiotherapy plus CTLA-4 blockade in lung cancer. Method: immunoSEQ multiplex PCR; TCRdb's copy keeps in-frame clones and lacks some. The data show approximately 14,000 clones, with about 71% seen just once and roughly 46% held by the top ten. The CDR3 is 15 amino acids. Germline CDR1 and CDR2: LNHDA and SQIVND (reference sequence). V gave up 1 base and J gave up 9 bases, with 16 bases separating them. The source is a human donor with non-small cell lung cancer whose response to radiotherapy plus ipilimumab could not be evaluated. The input for sequencing was peripheral blood, taken from a patient treated with radiotherapy plus ipilimumab. The V call is TRBV19, the J call TRBJ1-3; D is possibly TRBD1 (6 bases). CDR3 nucleotide sequence: TGTGCCAGTAGTATAGCCCCCCGGACAGCCGGCACCATATATTTT. Residues: CASSIAPRTAGTIYF.